The 10 T cell receptor beta chains below all came from one sample that was sequenced in a study of blood T cell repertoires in COVID-19. The data were produced by immunoSEQ multiplex PCR, yet TCRdb's version contains in-frame clones alone and is incomplete. Of about 140,000 clones listed, 75% to 90% are singletons. Sequences were obtained from peripheral blood. The origin of the receptors is a woman older than 75 with acute or convalescent COVID-19.

The genes are TRBV3-1 (or the pseudogene TRBV3-2) and TRBJ1-5; D is possibly TRBD1 (5 bases). CDR3 length: 14 residues. V was shortened by 2 bases and J by 6 bases, with 11 bases between the two germline ends. Germline CDR1 and CDR2: LGHDT and YNNKEL (reference sequence). The CDR3 loop is CASSQRGGFQPQHF. As DNA, the CDR3 is TGTGCCAGCAGCCAACGGGGGGGGTTTCAGCCCCAGCATTTT.

The V call is TRBV20-1, the J call TRBJ2-7; 7 positions agree with TRBD1. CDR1 and CDR2 from the germline V gene are DFQATT and SNEGSKA (reference sequence). This CDR3 comprises 13 residues. J lost 2 bases, V lost 3 bases, and 4 bases had no gene match. In DNA form, the CDR3 reads TGCAGTGCTAGTACAGGGGCCGCCTACGAGCAGTACTTC. Translating it yields CSASTGAAYEQYF.

This sequence joins TRBV7-3 and TRBJ1-2; D is unresolved. Between the trimmed V and J ends, which lost 2 bases and 4 bases, there was a span of 8 bases. CDR3 length: 13 amino acids. Germline V lookup: CDR1 SGHTA, CDR2 FQGTGA. Written as DNA, the CDR3 is TGTGCCAGCAGCTTAGAGAGACTCTATGGCTACACCTTC. Translation: CASSLERLYGYTF.

As regards this clone: Within the sample, other DNA sequences also encode this same CDR3. CDR3 sequence: CSVERQGYGYTF. The CDR3 region has the DNA TGCAGCGTTGAAAGACAGGGATATGGCTACACCTTC. J is TRBJ1-2 and V is TRBV29-1, with TRBD1 identical over 7 bases. The CDR3 covers 12 residues. Unmatched junction bases numbered 2, after V lost 2 bases and J lost 5 bases. Germline V gene sequence: CDR1 SQVTM, CDR2 ANQGSEA.

V usage is TRBV12-3 or TRBV12-4 and J usage is TRBJ1-4; tentative D call: TRBD1 (5 bases). Trimming cost V 5 bases and J 7 bases, with 11 bases left between them. This CDR3 contains 13 residues. The CDR3 DNA reads TGTGCCAGCAGTAGGCCGGGGGGTGAAAAACTGTTTTTT. It encodes CASSRPGGEKLFF.

The rearrangement uses TRBV5-1 and TRBJ2-3, with 9 bases matching TRBD2. Germline trimming cut 4 bases from V and 0 bases from J; bases unmatched to any gene: 6. Per germline, CDR1 SGHRS and CDR2 YFSETQ. The CDR3 contains 16 residues. The CDR3 protein is CASSPRLAVSTDTQYF. The CDR3 DNA reads as TGCGCCAGCAGCCCAAGACTAGCGGTTAGCACAGATACGCAGTATTTT.

The gene calls are TRBV5-1 and TRBJ1-4; TRBD1 aligns across 8 bases. J lost 8 bases, V lost 1 base, and 10 bases had no gene match. Germline CDR1 is SGHRS and CDR2 is YFSETQ. The CDR3 has 16 amino acids. CDR3 sequence (DNA): TGCGCCAGCAGCTTGACAGGGGGGTCGTTGGGAGAAAAACTGTTTTTT. Translation gives CASSLTGGSLGEKLFF.

The rearrangement joins TRBV6-5 to TRBJ2-1; 7 bases fit TRBD2. J gave up 5 bases and V 6 bases, and 10 bases lay outside the gene matches. The CDR3 contains 15 residues. CDR1 is MNHEY and CDR2 is SVGAGI in the germline V gene. The DNA for the CDR3 is TGTGCCAGCAGGGAGCGGGGAATGAGGAACAATGAGCAGTTCTTC. Amino acids: CASRERGMRNNEQFF.

This clone occurred a few times. The gene calls are TRBV29-1 and TRBJ1-1; 7 bases align to TRBD1. Trimming removed 4 bases from V and 0 bases from J; junction bases left unmatched: 8. The CDR3 runs to 15 residues. Germline assignment: CDR1 SQVTM and CDR2 ANQGSEA. CDR3 nucleotides: TGCAGCGTTGCAACAGGGGCGGGTATGAACACTGAAGCTTTCTTT. Amino acids: CSVATGAGMNTEAFF.

The chain links TRBV27 to TRBJ1-2; possibly TRBD1 for D (5 bases). Trimming shortened V by 5 bases and J by 9 bases, and 13 bases separated the two germline ends. This CDR3 comprises 12 residues. CDR1 MNHEY and CDR2 SMNVEV come from the germline V gene (reference sequence). In DNA, the CDR3 is TGTGCCAGCAGTCCCGACAGCCGTCGCTACACCTTC. This translates into CASSPDSRRYTF.